The T cell receptor beta chain under discussion was sequenced for a study of T cell responses to AZD1222 COVID-19 vaccine. Study-wide results and caveats: Seropositive AZD1222 recipients at baseline numbered only five to seven. Vaccination with two AZD1222 doses was followed by a rise in Spike-specific TCR breadth and depth. The study reported that nearly half of spike-specific TCRs target unmutated variant regions.

Sequenced by immunoSEQ multiplex PCR; TCRdb stores in-frame clones only, minus some. The data contain around 78,000 clones, approximately 86% of them singletons. In germline, CDR1 is SGHVS, CDR2 FQNEAQ. The trim removed 5 bases at V and 4 bases at J, leaving 7 bases unmatched. CDR3 length: 14 amino acids. Comments on this clone: Its antigen is not identified.

Sequencing was performed on peripheral blood, taken on day 0 of MenACWY control vaccination. This TCR was sampled from an adult in good health. V gene TRBV7-8 combines with J gene TRBJ1-1; TRBD1 aligns across 7 bases. CDR3 protein: CASSRQGSGTEAFF. CDR3 in DNA: TGTGCCAGCAGCAGACAGGGTTCGGGCACTGAAGCTTTCTTT.